This entry is about one T cell receptor beta chain. The record originates from a study of response to subunit inactivated influenza vaccine. V lost 2 bases, J lost 0 bases, and 13 bases stayed unmatched. The CDR3 has 20 amino acids. MiXCR, applied by TCRdb to the RT-PCR reads, yields one record per CDR3 protein. The table has about 570,000 distinct CDR3 sequences, over 9% seen once. The sample was also reused in another study, on T cells expressing NK-cell markers. That work contributes: Generation of TCR beta cDNA was performed by 5'RACE template switching incorporating UMIs. There were a handful of donors in whom these clonotypes also led the CD3+CD56-NKG2C+ fraction.

The chain uses TRBV12-3 or TRBV12-4 and TRBJ2-6; TRBD1 matches at 7 bases. This receptor was taken from a man aged 45-65 years who received an inactivated influenza vaccine. The material was PBMCs from blood, obtained on the day of vaccination. The DNA for the CDR3 is TGTGCCAGCAGTTTACGATCGGCAGGGGGTACCCTCTCTGGGGCCAACGTCCTGACTTTC. Translated: CASSLRSAGGTLSGANVLTF.